One sample yielded the 14 T cell receptor beta chains listed below, sequenced in a study of T cell clonality in common variable immunodeficiency. Only in-frame clones appear in the TCRdb table, and some are missing; sequencing was by immunoSEQ multiplex PCR. Observed are some 60,000 clones, no singletons, with the top ten taking about 1.5%. Sequenced input: peripheral blood mononuclear cells. Source of these receptors: a person aged 18 to 70 in good health.

This clone came up many times. The sequence runs out 3 residues before the end of the CDR3; the remainder is reconstructed from the germline J gene. This sequence joins TRBV20-1 and TRBJ2-7; 7 positions agree with TRBD1. In germline, CDR1 is DFQATT, CDR2 SNEGSKA (reference sequence). The CDR3 loop spans 15 amino acids. V dropped 0 bases and J dropped 1; count of bases not matched to a gene: 6. The CDR3 sequence is CSARDRGLSSYEQYF. The sequenced CDR3 bases are TGCAGTGCTAGAGATAGGGGGCTCTCATCCTACGAG.

This clone was observed many times. Coverage ceases 3 residues before the CDR3 finishes, and the germline J gene fills in the end. The chain uses TRBV5-1 and TRBJ1-1; the D is unclear. The CDR3 length is 15 residues. Trimming took off 0 bases at V and 1 base at J, with 10 bases between the two ends. CDR1 and CDR2 (germline): SGHRS, YFSETQ. The CDR3 sequence: CASSLAFNTNTEAFF. CDR3 DNA, as far as it was read: TGCGCCAGCAGCTTGGCCTTTAACACGAACACTGAA.

To note about this clone: Coverage ceases 3 residues before the CDR3 finishes, and the germline J gene fills in the end. The J gene is TRBJ2-2, the V gene TRBV11-3; 10 nucleotides agree with TRBD2. CDR1 SGHNT and CDR2 YENEEA come from the germline V gene. Trimming at V came to 0 bases and at J to 6 bases, leaving 1 base not matched to a gene. CDR3 length: 15 residues. Here the CDR3 reads CASSLDGLAAGELFF. The CDR3 bases that were read are TGTGCCAGCAGCTTAGACGGACTAGCGGCCGGGGAG.

This clone has at least ten counts. Sequencing ends 3 residues short of the CDR3 end; the germline J gene provides the rest. J is TRBJ1-1 and V is TRBV6-1; 7 nucleotides match TRBD1. This CDR3 spans 15 amino acids. The junction had 6 bases not matched to a gene; V was cut back by 0 bases and J by 5 bases. CDR1 is MNHNS and CDR2 is SASEGT in the germline V gene. The CDR3 is CASSEARTGRTEAFF. Incomplete CDR3 DNA: TGTGCCAGCAGTGAAGCCAGGACAGGAAGAACTGAA.

At least ten counts were recorded for this clone. The CDR3 extends 3 residues past the end of the read, so its final part is completed from the germline J gene. The rearrangement joins TRBV7-9 to TRBJ2-3, with D perhaps matching TRBD2 (5 bases). The CDR3 covers 15 residues. V lost 5 bases and J 7 bases, leaving 19 bases between the germline ends. In germline, CDR1 is SEHNR, CDR2 FQNEAQ (reference sequence). The sequenced CDR3 bases are TGTGCCAGCAGCCCGAACCTACGGGGAAGGAATACG. Its translation is CASSPNLRGRNT. In full, the CDR3 is CASSPNLRGRNTQYF.

This clone was detected ten times or more. Read data end 3 residues before the CDR3 end; the end is taken from the germline J gene. The chain has TRBV30 and TRBJ2-5; D remains unclear. This CDR3 is 14 amino acids long. Trimming shortened V by 0 bases and J by 1 base, and 9 bases separated the two germline ends. Germline V gene sequence: CDR1 GTSNPN, CDR2 SVGIG (reference sequence). This chain's CDR3 is CAWSVVALQETQYF. The covered CDR3 bases are TGTGCCTGGAGTGTAGTAGCTCTCCAAGAGACC.

This clone was seen many times. Sequencing ends 3 residues short of the CDR3 end; the germline J gene provides the rest. The chain is built from TRBV5-4 and TRBJ2-7, with 7 bases lining up with TRBD2. Looked up from germline, CDR1 is SGHNT and CDR2 is YYREEE (reference sequence). CDR3 size: 15 residues. V lost 0 bases and J lost 2; bases outside the gene matches: 5. The part of the CDR3 DNA that was read is TGTGCCAGCAGCTTGGAAGCTAGCGGACCCTACGAG. Protein: CASSLEASGPYE. The complete CDR3 sequence is CASSLEASGPYEQYF.

This clone was counted at least ten times. Read coverage stops 3 residues before the CDR3 terminus; the germline J gene supplies the remainder. The chain joins TRBV20-1 to TRBJ2-7, with D tentatively TRBD1 (6 bases). Germline V gene data show CDR1 as DFQATT and CDR2 as SNEGSKA (reference sequence). V lost 3 bases and J 3 bases, leaving 18 bases between the germline ends. CDR3 length: 15 residues. The CDR3 bases that were read are TGCAGTGCTAGCGACCCACAGGGAAAGATCTACGAG. The encoded protein is CSASDPQGKIYE. The complete CDR3 sequence is CSASDPQGKIYEQYF.

This clone was counted at least ten times. The CDR3 end is not reached by the read, which stops 3 residues before it; the germline J gene fills it in. The J gene is TRBJ1-5, the V gene TRBV5-1, with 11 bases lining up with TRBD1. This CDR3 comprises 18 residues. V lost 3 bases to trimming and J lost 4 bases; unmatched junction nucleotides: 12. Germline CDR1 and CDR2: SGHRS and YFSETQ. CDR3 amino acids: CASSSQQGQGEANQPQHF. CDR3 DNA (partial): TGCGCCAGCAGCTCCCAACAGGGACAGGGGGAGGCTAATCAGCCC.

This clone was counted many times. The CDR3 end lies 3 residues beyond the end of the read and is filled in from the germline J gene. The chain links TRBV19 to TRBJ2-1, with TRBD2 matching 11 bases. The junction had 7 bases not matched to a gene; V was cut back by 3 bases and J by 9 bases. This CDR3 is 15 amino acids long. Germline V gene lookup returns CDR1 LNHDA and CDR2 SQIVND (reference sequence). CDR3 amino acids: CASSMTSGTTTEQFF. CDR3 DNA (partial): TGTGCCAGTAGTATGACTAGCGGGACTACCACTGAG.

This clone was observed many times. The read gets to within 3 residues of the CDR3 end, and the germline J gene fills in the rest. The chain recombines TRBV29-1 with TRBJ1-2; the match to TRBD1 covers 7 bases. The CDR3 loop spans 13 amino acids. Germline lookup yields CDR1 SQVTM and CDR2 ANQGSEA. Unmatched junction bases numbered 7, after V lost 2 bases and J lost 7 bases. The part of the CDR3 DNA that was read is TGCAGCGTTGAACCGGGCAGGGGGTCTGGC. The encoded protein is CSVEPGRGSG. The CDR3, in full, reads CSVEPGRGSGYTF.

Ten or more counts support this clone. The read terminates 3 residues before the CDR3 end, so the remaining end is supplied by the germline J gene. The V gene is TRBV18, the J gene TRBJ1-1; perhaps TRBD1 as D (6 bases). Trimming removed 4 bases at V and 5 bases at J, with 14 bases between. The CDR3 is made up of 14 amino acids. The V gene's germline CDR1 is KGHSH and CDR2 LQKENI. CDR3 in amino acids: CASSLGRGLTEAFF. The CDR3 bases that were read are TGTGCCAGCTCACTCGGCAGGGGCTTGACTGAA.

This clone was seen at least ten times. The read gets to within 3 residues of the CDR3 end, and the germline J gene fills in the rest. The genes are TRBV28 and TRBJ2-7, with D possibly matching TRBD1 (6 bases). The CDR3 has 15 amino acids. The V gene lost 5 bases and the J gene lost 3 bases, with 17 bases spanning the gap. Germline V gene sequence: CDR1 MDHEN, CDR2 SYDVKM. Incomplete CDR3 DNA: TGTGCCAGCAGTGCCGGGACATCGGGCCTCTACGAG. Translating it yields CASSAGTSGLYE. In full, the CDR3 is CASSAGTSGLYEQYF.

With regard to this clone: The read falls 3 residues short of the CDR3 end, and the missing part is taken from the germline J gene. The chain is built from TRBV5-1 and TRBJ2-5, with 9 bases identical to TRBD1. The V segment lost 2 bases and the J segment 7 bases; nucleotides outside the gene matches: 9. Germline CDR1 and CDR2: SGHRS and YFSETQ. The CDR3 is 15 amino acids. Incomplete CDR3 DNA: TGCGCCAGCAGCTTTTTACAGGGGGCAATAGCGACC. Amino acid sequence: CASSFLQGAIAT. The full CDR3 reads CASSFLQGAIATQYF.